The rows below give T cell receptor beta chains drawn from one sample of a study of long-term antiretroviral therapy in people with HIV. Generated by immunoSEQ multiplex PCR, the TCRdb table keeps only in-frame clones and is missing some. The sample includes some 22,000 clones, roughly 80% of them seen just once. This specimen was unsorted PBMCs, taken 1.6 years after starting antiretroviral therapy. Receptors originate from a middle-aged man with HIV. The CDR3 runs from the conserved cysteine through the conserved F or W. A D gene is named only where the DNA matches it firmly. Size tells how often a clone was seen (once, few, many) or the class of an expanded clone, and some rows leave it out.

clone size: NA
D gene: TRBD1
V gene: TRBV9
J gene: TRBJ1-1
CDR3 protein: CASSVGGQGAHTEAFF
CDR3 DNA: TGTGCCAGCAGCGTCGGGGGACAGGGGGCGCACACTGAAGCTTTCTTT

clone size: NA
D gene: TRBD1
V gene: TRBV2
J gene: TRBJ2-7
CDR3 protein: CASSELTGGPDEQYF
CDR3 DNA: TGTGCCAGCAGTGAACTCACAGGGGGCCCGGACGAGCAGTACTTC

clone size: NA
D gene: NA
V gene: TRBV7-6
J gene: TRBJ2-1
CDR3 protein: CASSLGFLSSYNEQFF
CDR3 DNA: TGTGCCAGCAGCTTAGGTTTTCTAAGCTCCTACAATGAGCAGTTCTTC

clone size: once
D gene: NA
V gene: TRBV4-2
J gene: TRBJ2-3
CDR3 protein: CASSQDKAGPTDTQYF
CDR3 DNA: TGTGCCAGCAGCCAAGATAAGGCGGGGCCCACAGATACGCAGTATTTT

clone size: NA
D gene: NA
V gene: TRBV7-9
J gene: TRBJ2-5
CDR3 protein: CASSLDRAGPVGETQYF
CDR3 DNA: TGTGCCAGCAGCTTAGATCGAGCGGGTCCGGTCGGGGAGACCCAGTACTTC

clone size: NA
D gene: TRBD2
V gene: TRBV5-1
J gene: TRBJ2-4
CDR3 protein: CASGSHAPGTSGGGHAKNIQYF
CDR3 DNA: TGCGCCAGCGGTTCTCACGCTCCGGGGACTAGCGGGGGGGGACACGCCAAAAACATTCAGTACTTC

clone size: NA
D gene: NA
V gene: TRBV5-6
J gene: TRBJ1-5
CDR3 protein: CASSLSVGNQPQHF
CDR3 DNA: TGTGCCAGCAGCTTGTCAGTGGGCAATCAGCCCCAGCATTTT

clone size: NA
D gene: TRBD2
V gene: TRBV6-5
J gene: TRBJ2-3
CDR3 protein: CASSSGLLSTDTQYF
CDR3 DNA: TGTGCCAGCAGTTCGGGACTACTAAGCACAGATACGCAGTATTTT

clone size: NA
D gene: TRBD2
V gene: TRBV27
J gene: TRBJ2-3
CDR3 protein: CASTPDPGEGTDTQYF
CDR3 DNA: TGTGCCAGCACCCCTGATCCCGGGGAGGGGACGGATACGCAGTATTTT

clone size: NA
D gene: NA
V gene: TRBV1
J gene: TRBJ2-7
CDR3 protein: CTSSQPGYEQYF
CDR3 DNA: TGCACCAGCAGCCAACCGGGTTACGAGCAGTACTTC

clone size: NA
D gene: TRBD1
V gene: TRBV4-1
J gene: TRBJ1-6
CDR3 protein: CASSQESQGASSPLHF
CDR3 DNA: TGCGCCAGCAGCCAAGAGAGTCAGGGGGCCAGTTCACCCCTCCACTTT

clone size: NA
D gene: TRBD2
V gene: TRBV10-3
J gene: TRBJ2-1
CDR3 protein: CAISGSGLAGGLYHVNEQFF
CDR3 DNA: TGTGCCATCAGTGGTTCGGGACTAGCGGGAGGGCTCTACCATGTGAATGAGCAGTTCTTC

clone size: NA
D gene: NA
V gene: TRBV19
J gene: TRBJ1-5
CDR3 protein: CASSIGLQAGGNQPQHF
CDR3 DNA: TGTGCCAGTAGTATAGGATTACAGGCTGGGGGCAATCAGCCCCAGCATTTT

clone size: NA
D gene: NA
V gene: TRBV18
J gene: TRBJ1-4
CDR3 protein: CASSPARERTNEKLFF
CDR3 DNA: TGTGCCAGCTCACCCGCGAGGGAGAGGACTAATGAAAAACTGTTTTTT

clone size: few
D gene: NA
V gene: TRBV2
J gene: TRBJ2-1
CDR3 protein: CASSGSSYNEQFF
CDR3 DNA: TGTGCCAGCAGCGGCAGCTCCTACAATGAGCAGTTCTTC

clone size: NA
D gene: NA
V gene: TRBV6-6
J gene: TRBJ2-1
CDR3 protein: CASSYSTGYNEQFF
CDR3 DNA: TGTGCCAGCAGTTACTCGACGGGATACAATGAGCAGTTCTTC

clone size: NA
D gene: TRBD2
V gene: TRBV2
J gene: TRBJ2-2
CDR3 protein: CASSETSGNTGELFF
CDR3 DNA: TGTGCCAGCAGTGAAACTAGCGGGAACACCGGGGAGCTGTTTTTT

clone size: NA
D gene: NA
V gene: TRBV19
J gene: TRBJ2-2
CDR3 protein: CASKLVTGELFF
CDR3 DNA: TGTGCCAGTAAGTTGGTGACCGGGGAGCTGTTTTTT

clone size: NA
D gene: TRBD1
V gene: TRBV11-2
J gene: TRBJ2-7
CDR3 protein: CASSLAEGQGFYEQYF
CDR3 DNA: TGTGCCAGCAGCTTAGCCGAGGGACAGGGCTTCTACGAGCAGTACTTC

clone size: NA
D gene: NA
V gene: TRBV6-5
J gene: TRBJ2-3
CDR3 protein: CASSYLTGGTQYF
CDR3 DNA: TGTGCCAGCAGTTACCTGACCGGGGGTACGCAGTATTTT

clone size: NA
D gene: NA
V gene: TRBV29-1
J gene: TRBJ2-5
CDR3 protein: CSVPTVVWGTRETQYF
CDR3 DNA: TGCAGCGTCCCCACCGTGGTCTGGGGGACCCGGGAGACCCAGTACTTC

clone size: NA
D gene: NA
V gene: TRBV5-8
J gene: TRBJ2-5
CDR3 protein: CASSGVGEETQYF
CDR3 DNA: TGTGCCAGCAGCGGGGTCGGGGAAGAGACCCAGTACTTC

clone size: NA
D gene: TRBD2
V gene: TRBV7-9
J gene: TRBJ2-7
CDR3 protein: CASSVVGSGAEQYF
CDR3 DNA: TGTGCCAGCAGCGTTGTAGGAAGCGGGGCTGAGCAGTACTTC

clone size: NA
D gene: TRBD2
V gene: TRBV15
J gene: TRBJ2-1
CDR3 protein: CATSLSGTNEQFF
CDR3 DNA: TGTGCCACCAGCCTTAGCGGGACGAATGAGCAGTTCTTC

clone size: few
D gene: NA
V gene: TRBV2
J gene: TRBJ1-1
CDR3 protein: CASSADMNTEAFF
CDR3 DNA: TGTGCCAGCAGCGCCGACATGAACACTGAAGCTTTCTTT

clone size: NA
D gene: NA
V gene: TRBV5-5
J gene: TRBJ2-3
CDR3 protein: CASSYPTASTDTQYF
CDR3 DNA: TGTGCCAGCAGCTACCCGACGGCGAGCACAGATACGCAGTATTTT

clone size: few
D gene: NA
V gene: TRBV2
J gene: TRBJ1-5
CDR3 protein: CASRGQPSNQPQHF
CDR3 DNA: TGTGCCAGCAGAGGACAGCCTAGCAATCAGCCCCAGCATTTT

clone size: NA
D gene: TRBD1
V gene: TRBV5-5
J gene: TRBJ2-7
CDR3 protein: CASSLAGTATYEQYF
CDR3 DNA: TGTGCCAGCAGCTTGGCCGGGACAGCCACCTACGAGCAGTACTTC

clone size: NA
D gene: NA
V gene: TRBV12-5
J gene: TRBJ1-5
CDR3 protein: CASGLVRSGTRTLPNQPQHF
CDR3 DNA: TGTGCTAGTGGTTTGGTACGCTCCGGGACGCGAACCTTACCCAATCAGCCCCAGCATTTT

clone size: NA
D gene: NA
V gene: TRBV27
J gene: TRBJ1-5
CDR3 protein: CASSFSYSNQPQHF
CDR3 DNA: TGTGCCAGCAGTTTCAGTTATAGCAATCAGCCCCAGCATTTT

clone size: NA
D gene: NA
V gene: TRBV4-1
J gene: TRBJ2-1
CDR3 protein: CASSQDSREQFF
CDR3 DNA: TGCGCCAGCAGCCAGGACTCACGCGAGCAGTTCTTC

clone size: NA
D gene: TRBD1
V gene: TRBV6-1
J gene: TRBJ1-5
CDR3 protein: CASSWDRGLNQPQHF
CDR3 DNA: TGTGCCAGCAGCTGGGACAGGGGGCTTAATCAGCCCCAGCATTTT

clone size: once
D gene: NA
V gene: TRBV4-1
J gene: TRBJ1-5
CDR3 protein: CASSQEAGVSNQPQHF
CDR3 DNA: TGCGCCAGCAGCCAAGAGGCTGGAGTCAGCAATCAGCCCCAGCATTTT

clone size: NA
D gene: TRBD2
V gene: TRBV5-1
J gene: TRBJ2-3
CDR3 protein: CASSKDRSGGTDTQYF
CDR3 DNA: TGCGCCAGCAGCAAGGACCGCAGCGGGGGTACAGATACGCAGTATTTT

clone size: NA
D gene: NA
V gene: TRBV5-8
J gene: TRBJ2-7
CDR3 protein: CASSLREPHEQYF
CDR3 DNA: TGTGCCAGCAGCTTGAGGGAGCCCCACGAGCAGTACTTC

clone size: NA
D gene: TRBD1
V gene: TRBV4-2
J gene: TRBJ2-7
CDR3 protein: CASSQESGTGNSYEQYF
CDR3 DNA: TGTGCCAGCAGCCAAGAATCCGGGACAGGGAACTCCTACGAGCAGTACTTC

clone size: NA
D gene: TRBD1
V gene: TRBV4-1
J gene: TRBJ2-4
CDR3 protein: CASSQESNRGANIQYF
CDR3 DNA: TGCGCCAGCAGCCAAGAATCGAACAGGGGTGCAAACATTCAGTACTTC

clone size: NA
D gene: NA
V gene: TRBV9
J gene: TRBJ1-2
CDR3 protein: CASSVGSRNMQGYTF
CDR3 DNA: TGTGCCAGCAGCGTAGGGTCCAGAAATATGCAGGGCTACACCTTC

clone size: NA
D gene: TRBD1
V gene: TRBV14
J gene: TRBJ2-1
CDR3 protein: CASSLGWGQGLNEQFF
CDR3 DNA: TGTGCCAGCAGCCTCGGTTGGGGACAGGGTTTAAATGAGCAGTTCTTC

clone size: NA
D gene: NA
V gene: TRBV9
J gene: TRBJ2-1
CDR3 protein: CASSVDSGNEQFF
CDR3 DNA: TGTGCCAGCAGCGTAGACAGCGGCAATGAGCAGTTCTTC

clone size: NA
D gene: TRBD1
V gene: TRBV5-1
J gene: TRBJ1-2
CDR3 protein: CASSPGTGGIYGYTF
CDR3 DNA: TGCGCCAGCAGCCCCGGGACAGGGGGCATCTATGGCTACACCTTC

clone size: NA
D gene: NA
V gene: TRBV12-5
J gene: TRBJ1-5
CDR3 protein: CASGLDWQPQHF
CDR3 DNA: TGTGCTAGTGGTTTGGATTGGCAGCCCCAGCATTTT

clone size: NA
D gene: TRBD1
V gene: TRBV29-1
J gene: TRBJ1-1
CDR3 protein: CSVSRTGQAFF
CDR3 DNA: TGCAGCGTCAGCCGGACAGGACAAGCTTTCTTT

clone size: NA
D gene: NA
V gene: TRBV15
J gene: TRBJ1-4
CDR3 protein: CATSRGISGVSNEKLFF
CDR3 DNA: TGTGCCACCAGCAGAGGAATCTCAGGGGTGTCTAATGAAAAACTGTTTTTT

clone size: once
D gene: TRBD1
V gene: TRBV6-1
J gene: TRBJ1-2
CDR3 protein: CASSVGTGLLNYGYTF
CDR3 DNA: TGTGCCAGCAGTGTCGGGACAGGGCTTCTGAACTATGGCTACACCTTC

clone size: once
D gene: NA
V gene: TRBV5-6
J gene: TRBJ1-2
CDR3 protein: CASSGTGRNYGYTF
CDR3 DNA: TGTGCCAGCAGCGGGACGGGCAGGAACTATGGCTACACCTTC

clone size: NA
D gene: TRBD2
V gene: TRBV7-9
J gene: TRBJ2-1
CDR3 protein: CASSLDRGGAGLGEQFF
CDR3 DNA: TGTGCCAGCAGCTTAGATCGCGGGGGGGCCGGATTGGGTGAGCAGTTCTTC

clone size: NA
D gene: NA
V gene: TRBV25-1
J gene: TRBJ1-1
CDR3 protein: CASSYNAGSWEAFF
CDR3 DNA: TGTGCCAGCAGTTATAACGCGGGGAGCTGGGAAGCTTTCTTT

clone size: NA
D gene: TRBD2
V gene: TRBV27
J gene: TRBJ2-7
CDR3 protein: CATSKGTSGASYEQYF
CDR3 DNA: TGTGCCACCTCAAAAGGGACTAGCGGGGCCTCCTACGAGCAGTACTTC

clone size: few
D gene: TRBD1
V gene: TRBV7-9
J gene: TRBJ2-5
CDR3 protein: CASSWGQGRAETQYF
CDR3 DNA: TGTGCCAGCAGCTGGGGACAGGGCCGAGCGGAGACCCAGTACTTC

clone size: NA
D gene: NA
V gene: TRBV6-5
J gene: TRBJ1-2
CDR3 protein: CASSSGEGYGYTF
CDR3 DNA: TGTGCCAGCAGCTCGGGGGAGGGCTATGGCTACACCTTC

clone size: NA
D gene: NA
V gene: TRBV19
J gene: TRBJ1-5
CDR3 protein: CASTAAYSNQPQHF
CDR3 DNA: TGTGCCAGTACCGCAGCATATAGCAATCAGCCCCAGCATTTT

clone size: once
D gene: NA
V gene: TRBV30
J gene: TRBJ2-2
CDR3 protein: CAWNWGGGELFF
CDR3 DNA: TGTGCCTGGAATTGGGGTGGCGGGGAGCTGTTTTTT

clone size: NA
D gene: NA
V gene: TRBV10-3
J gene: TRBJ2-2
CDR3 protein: CAISGGGPNTGELFF
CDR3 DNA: TGTGCCATCAGTGGAGGAGGTCCGAACACCGGGGAGCTGTTTTTT

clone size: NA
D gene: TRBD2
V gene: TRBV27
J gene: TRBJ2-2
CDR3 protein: CASSLSTSGYTGELFF
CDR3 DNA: TGTGCCAGCAGTTTATCGACTAGCGGGTACACCGGGGAGCTGTTTTTT